This TCR beta chain emerged from a study of tumor-infiltrating lymphocytes in primary liver carcinoma. Study details: Spanning 30 to 69 years of age, the patients were men and women.

Notes on this clonotype: Its ends do not fully match the called genes, so a read error is possible.

It was from 20-30 mg of unsorted bulk tissue that RNA and DNA were co-extracted. Synthesis of TCR beta cDNA was carried out from around 500 ng total RNA with a constant-region primer. Three nested multiplex PCR rounds, a slightly modified ARM-PCR method, built the TCR beta libraries. Via MiXCR, TCRdb re-called the multiplex PCR reads, giving one row per CDR3 protein. The data contain about 96,000 distinct CDR3 sequences, approximately 72% of them singletons. This sequence was found in a man between 35 and 55 years old with primary liver carcinoma and hepatitis B virus infection. The source material was tumor-adjacent normal liver tissue.

The DNA for the CDR3 is TGTAGCGTTGAAGACGCCGTGGGAGCCCCTGGGGAGCTGTTTTTT. It encodes CSVEDAVGAPGELFF. V gene TRBV29-1 combines with J gene TRBJ2-2, with a tentative D call TRBD2 (5 bases). This CDR3 has 15 residues. Germline CDR1 is SQVTM and CDR2 is ANQGSEA.